This TCR beta chain was captured in a study of primary melanoma T cells and metastatic recurrence. The protocol was immunoSEQ multiplex PCR, while the TCRdb copy is restricted to in-frame clones and leaves out a portion. The data show about 200 clones, 85% seen once. V lost 4 bases and J 3 bases, leaving 9 bases between the germline ends. The CDR3 spans 14 residues. CDR1 and CDR2 from the germline V gene are MGHDK and SYGVNS. Notes on the study in general: Suggested, not shown: primary melanomas can contain effective antitumor T cells.

Worth noting for this clone: Its antigen is unidentified.

The sequence was collected from a human donor with melanoma. The sequenced sample was melanoma tumor tissue. This chain uses TRBV25-1 with TRBJ2-2; possible D gene TRBD2, 5 bases. The DNA for the CDR3 is TGTGCCAGCAGTGGGAGCGGTTACACCGGGGAGCTGTTTTTT. The encoded protein is CASSGSGYTGELFF.